Each of the 2 T cell receptor beta chains below was sequenced from the same sample in a study of shared clonotypes between healthy human individuals. Some clones are missing from TCRdb's copy, which holds only in-frame ones; the method was immunoSEQ multiplex PCR. The data show 150,000 to 200,000 clones, approximately 92% seen once. Input material: naive CD4+ T cells sorted from blood. Subset given: CD45RA+ positively selected. These receptors came from a woman in her thirties in good health.

The rearrangement joins TRBV30 to TRBJ2-7; no clear D gene. V lost 0 bases and J 3 bases, leaving 3 bases between the germline ends. The CDR3 length is 11 residues. CDR1 and CDR2 (germline): GTSNPN, SVGIG (reference sequence). This chain's CDR3 is CAWSVLYEQYF. CDR3 nucleotide sequence: TGTGCCTGGAGTGTCCTCTACGAGCAGTACTTC.

This chain links TRBV4-2 with TRBJ2-5, with TRBD2 matching over 10 bases. Germline lookup yields CDR1 LGHNA and CDR2 YNFKEQ. The CDR3 contains 13 residues. With V trimmed by 8 bases and J by 5 bases, 5 bases remained unmatched. CDR3 in amino acids: CASGSTSGETQYF. CDR3 nucleotide sequence: TGTGCCAGCGGGTCGACTAGCGGGGAGACCCAGTACTTC.